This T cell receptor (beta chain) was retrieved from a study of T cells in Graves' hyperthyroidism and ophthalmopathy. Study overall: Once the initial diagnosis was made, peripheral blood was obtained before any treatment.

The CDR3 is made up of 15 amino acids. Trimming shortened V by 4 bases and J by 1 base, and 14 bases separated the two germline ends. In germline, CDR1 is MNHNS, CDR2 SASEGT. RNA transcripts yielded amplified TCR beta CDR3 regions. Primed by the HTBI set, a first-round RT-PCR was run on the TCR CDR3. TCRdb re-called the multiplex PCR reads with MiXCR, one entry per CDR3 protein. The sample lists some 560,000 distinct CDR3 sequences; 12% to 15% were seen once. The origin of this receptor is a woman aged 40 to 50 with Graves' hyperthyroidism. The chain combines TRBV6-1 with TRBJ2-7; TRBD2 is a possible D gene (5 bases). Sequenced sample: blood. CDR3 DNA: TGTGCCAGCAGTGGAGGGTGGGTAGCATCCTACGAGCAGTACTTC. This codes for CASSGGWVASYEQYF.